This T cell receptor beta chain was identified in a study of blood T cell repertoires in COVID-19. Turning to the study itself: Donors in the United States, Italy and Spain gave samples during acute or convalescent COVID-19.

Methods used by the authors: Amplification of reference gene primers provided the estimated nucleated cell counts. TCRdb keeps only in-frame clones here, not all; method: immunoSEQ multiplex PCR. That table furnishes V, J and clone size, whereas the DNA furnished D and trimming. The repertoire includes about 430,000 clones, around nine tenths of them detected once, and about 1.4% sits in the top ten. Cohorts were determined from participant-reported clinical history. The sequence was obtained from a woman aged 18-29 years who had been exposed to COVID-19. Sequencing was carried out using PBMCs or T cells enriched from blood (not recorded which).

CDR3 DNA: TGTGCCATCAGTTCCCCGGACATCTCCTACGAGCAGTACTTC. It codes for CAISSPDISYEQYF. The J gene is TRBJ2-7, the V gene TRBV10-3; possibly TRBD1 for D (5 bases). The V end lost 5 bases, the J end lost 0 bases, and 11 bases lay between the germline ends. Germline V gives CDR1 ENHRY, CDR2 SYGVKD. CDR3 size: 14 residues.